Sequencing of this T cell receptor beta chain was carried out in a study of cytomegalovirus exposure and HLA in healthy donors. The wider study: Early release data held about 92 million unique TCRs from HLA-typed donors.

PCR primers comprised 60 Vbeta and 13 Jbeta primers. In the original workflow: Around 80 million unique TCR beta chains, roughly 11 million of them shared, were counted by a later analysis. Measured with immunoSEQ multiplex PCR; TCRdb has only the in-frame clones, and not every one. From that table come the V and J calls and clone size; the DNA was used to work out D and trimming. The repertoire has roughly 99,000 clones, over 75% of them found once; the top ten carry about 2.2%. The trim removed 0 bases at V and 3 bases at J, leaving 3 bases unmatched. This CDR3 spans 15 amino acids. Germline values: CDR1 MNHEY, CDR2 SVGAGI.

The chain employs TRBV6-5 and TRBJ1-2; 8 nucleotides align to TRBD1. The sample consisted of PBMCs. This receptor was taken from a man aged 25 to 40 in good health and CMV-seronegative. CDR3 DNA sequence: TGTGCCAGCAGTTACTCGTACAGGGGGGACTATGGCTACACCTTC. The encoded protein is CASSYSYRGDYGYTF.